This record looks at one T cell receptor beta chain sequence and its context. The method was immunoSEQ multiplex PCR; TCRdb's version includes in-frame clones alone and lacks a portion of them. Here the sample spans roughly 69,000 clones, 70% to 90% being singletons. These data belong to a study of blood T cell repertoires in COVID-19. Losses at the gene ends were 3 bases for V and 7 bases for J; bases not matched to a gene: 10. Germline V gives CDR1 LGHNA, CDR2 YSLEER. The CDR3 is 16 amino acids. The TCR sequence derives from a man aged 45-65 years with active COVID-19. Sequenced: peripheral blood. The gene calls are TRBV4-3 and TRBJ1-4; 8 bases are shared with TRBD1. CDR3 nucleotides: TGCGCCAGCAGCCACAGTGGACAGGGATGGAGTGAAAAACTGTTTTTT. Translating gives CASSHSGQGWSEKLFF.